Presented here are 22 T cell receptor beta chains from one specimen sequenced in a study of shared clonotypes between healthy human individuals. Terminally differentiated effector memory CD45RA+ cells were left out of the naive CD8 fraction, which was CD45RO-negative and positively selected for CCR7. Generated by immunoSEQ multiplex PCR, the TCRdb table keeps only in-frame clones and is missing some. The repertoire holds 1.5 million to 2.5 million clones, with 85% to 95% as singletons. The sequencing sample was made of naive CD8+ T cells sorted from blood. These receptors were taken from a man in his late teens or twenties in good health.

This sequence joins TRBV13 and TRBJ2-5; 9 bases are shared with TRBD2. Germline V gives CDR1 PRHDT, CDR2 FYEKMQ (reference sequence). CDR3 length: 15 residues. J lost 5 bases, V lost 8 bases, and 12 bases had no gene match. CDR3 DNA: TGTGCCAGCGCGGTCAGCGGGGGGCTCCTTGAGACCCAGTACTTC. Translation gives CASAVSGGLLETQYF.

This chain connects TRBV5-4 to TRBJ2-7; 8 positions match TRBD1. The CDR3 sequence is 15 residues long. Germline CDR1 is SGHNT and CDR2 is YYREEE (reference sequence). V trimming: 4 bases; J trimming: 7 bases; junction bases outside the gene matches: 13. Here the CDR3 reads CASSVTGTGTGEQYF. The CDR3, as DNA: TGTGCCAGCAGCGTAACCGGGACAGGTACGGGGGAGCAGTACTTC.

On this clone itself: The junction does not match germline at one end; this may be a read error. This chain connects TRBV7-7 to TRBJ2-7; the D is unclear. CDR3 length: 13 amino acids. Germline CDR1 and CDR2: SSHAT and FNYEAQ (reference sequence). CDR3 sequence reads: CASSLRYGYEQYF. The CDR3 region has the DNA TGTGCTAGCAGCCTCCGATATGGATACGAGCAGTACTTC.

J is TRBJ1-2 and V is TRBV6-1, with D possibly matching TRBD1 (6 bases). Trimming took off 3 bases at V and 4 bases at J, with 15 bases between the two ends. CDR3 length: 15 residues. The germline gives CDR1 MNHNS, CDR2 SASEGT. The CDR3 region is CASSDVQGNPYGYTF. DNA of the CDR3: TGTGCCAGCAGTGACGTTCAGGGGAACCCCTATGGCTACACCTTC.

Remarks on this clone: Other DNA sequences within the sample encode an identical CDR3. V and J are TRBV13 and TRBJ2-7, with no clear D. The CDR3 extends over 12 amino acids. V lost 4 bases and J lost 3, with 7 bases in between. CDR1 PRHDT and CDR2 FYEKMQ come from the germline V gene (reference sequence). In DNA form, the CDR3 reads TGTGCCAGCAGCTCCGGCCACTACGAGCAGTACTTC. Its translation: CASSSGHYEQYF.

This clone is a singleton in its sample. The J gene is TRBJ1-4, the V gene TRBV27; no clear D. The CDR3 sequence is 17 residues long. V shed 6 bases and J shed 0 bases, with 17 bases lying between them. Germline CDR1 is MNHEY and CDR2 is SMNVEV (reference sequence). The CDR3 here is CASSSLIGAATNEKLFF. CDR3 DNA: TGTGCCAGCAGCTCCCTGATTGGAGCTGCAACTAATGAAAAACTGTTTTTT. Full variable domain (outside the CDR3, taken from reference TRBV27 and TRBJ1-4): EAQVTQNPRYLITVTGKKLTVTCSQNMNHEYMSWYRQDPGLGLRQIYYSMNVEVTDKGDVPEGYKVSRKEKRNFPLILESPSPNQTSLYFCASSSLIGAATNEKLFFGSGTQLSVL.

This clone was seen just once. This chain connects TRBV14 to TRBJ1-2; D is undetermined. There are 13 residues in the CDR3. The ends were cut back, 1 base at V and 3 bases at J, with 6 bases in the middle. In germline, CDR1 is SGHDN, CDR2 FVKESK. CDR3: CASSQAGYYGYTF. The CDR3 coding sequence is TGTGCCAGCAGCCAAGCAGGTTACTATGGCTACACCTTC.

The chain combines TRBV4-1 with TRBJ2-7; 7 positions match TRBD2. Germline CDR1 reads MGHRA; CDR2 reads YSYEKL. V dropped 0 bases and J dropped 2; count of bases not matched to a gene: 7. The CDR3 length is 16 residues. The DNA of the CDR3 is TGCGCCAGCAGCCAAGAGTCTAGCGGATCTACCTACGAGCAGTACTTC. Translated, it gives CASSQESSGSTYEQYF.

The rearrangement joins TRBV2 to TRBJ2-1; TRBD2 matches 16 bases. This CDR3 spans 16 amino acids. The V segment lost 11 bases and the J segment 7 bases; nucleotides outside the gene matches: 11. Germline V gives CDR1 SNHLY, CDR2 FYNNEI. The CDR3 coding sequence is TGTGCCGGCGGGACTAGCGGGAGGGGGTTCGGAAATGAGCAGTTCTTC. Protein product: CAGGTSGRGFGNEQFF.

The J gene is TRBJ1-6, the V gene TRBV4-1; 9 bases fit TRBD1. The CDR3 runs 14 residues. Germline CDR1 reads MGHRA; CDR2 reads YSYEKL. V lost 2 bases, J lost 12 bases, and 5 bases stayed unmatched. CDR3 sequence reads: CASSQTGQGKPLHF. For the CDR3, the DNA is TGCGCCAGCAGCCAAACGGGACAGGGTAAACCCCTCCACTTT.

A note on this clone: The same CDR3 can be traced to other DNA sequences in this sample. The chain joins TRBV28 to TRBJ1-5, with D possibly matching TRBD1 (6 bases). Germline-derived CDR1 and CDR2 are MDHEN and SYDVKM. The germline V and J ends were trimmed by 6 bases and 2 bases, with 14 bases remaining between them. This CDR3 comprises 15 residues. As DNA, the CDR3 is TGTGCCAGCAGCAAAGGGGCAGGGGGCAATCAGCCCCAGCATTTT. This sequence encodes CASSKGAGGNQPQHF. The complete variable domain, with remaining parts taken from reference TRBV28 and TRBJ1-5, reads DVKVTQSSRYLVKRTGEKVFLECVQDMDHENMFWYRQDPGLGLRLIYFSYDVKMKEKGDIPEGYSVSREKKERFSLILESASTNQTSMYLCASSKGAGGNQPQHFGDGTRLSIL.

The chain uses TRBV29-1 and TRBJ1-2; no clear D. This CDR3 is built from 13 residues. Germline CDR1 reads SQVTM; CDR2 reads ANQGSEA. Trimming took 4 bases from V and 0 from J, leaving 9 bases between them. CDR3 nucleotide sequence: TGCAGCGTTGTCGCCAGCGCTAACTATGGCTACACCTTC. It yields the protein CSVVASANYGYTF.

This rearrangement joins TRBV7-9 to TRBJ2-5; D call uncertain. With 0 bases removed from V and 7 bases from J, the gap between germline ends came to 9 bases. Germline assignment: CDR1 SEHNR and CDR2 FQNEAQ (reference sequence). The CDR3 is 13 amino acids. As DNA, the CDR3 is TGTGCCAGCAGCTTAGCCACGCGGTGGACCCAGTACTTC. As protein: CASSLATRWTQYF.

The chain uses TRBV5-5 and TRBJ1-1, with 9 bases that match TRBD1. The length of the CDR3 is 14 residues. Germline CDR1 is SGHKS and CDR2 is YYEKEE (reference sequence). V trimming: 4 bases; J trimming: 4 bases; junction bases outside the gene matches: 5. The CDR3 DNA follows: TGTGCCAGCAGCATCGGGACAGGGATCACTGAAGCTTTCTTT. This gives the protein CASSIGTGITEAFF.

The rearrangement uses TRBV9 and TRBJ2-1; 8 bases agree with TRBD1. The CDR3 contains 14 residues. J lost 8 bases, V lost 0 bases, and 4 bases had no gene match. Per the germline V gene, CDR1 is SGDLS and CDR2 is YYNGEE. The CDR3 protein is CASSVETGGDEQFF. In DNA, the CDR3 is TGTGCCAGCAGCGTAGAAACAGGGGGTGATGAGCAGTTCTTC.

This chain uses TRBV28 with TRBJ1-2, with 9 bases aligning to TRBD1. The V segment lost 0 bases and the J segment 8 bases; nucleotides outside the gene matches: 10. This CDR3 is 16 amino acids long. From germline, CDR1 is MDHEN and CDR2 SYDVKM. The CDR3 here is CASSLWGTGLNAGYTF. CDR3 coding DNA: TGTGCCAGCAGTTTATGGGGGACAGGGTTGAACGCCGGCTACACCTTC.

The J gene is TRBJ1-2, the V gene TRBV14, with unresolved D. Germline CDR1 and CDR2: SGHDN and FVKESK. V was pared by 1 base and J by 4 bases, with 10 bases between. The length of the CDR3 is 14 residues. The DNA for the CDR3 is TGTGCCAGCAGCCAAGGTCTGGGAAGCTATGGCTACACCTTC. Translated, it gives CASSQGLGSYGYTF.

The chain links TRBV7-2 to TRBJ1-4, with D perhaps TRBD1 (6 bases). This CDR3 comprises 15 residues. The germline V gene has CDR1 SGHTA and CDR2 FQGNSA. The V gene lost 1 base and the J gene lost 8 bases, with 14 bases spanning the gap. The CDR3 loop reads CASSLVGGGYEKLFF. For the CDR3, the DNA is TGTGCCAGCAGCTTAGTGGGGGGCGGCTACGAAAAACTGTTTTTT. The variable domain in full, completed from reference TRBV7-2 and TRBJ1-4, reads GAGVSQSPSNKVTEKGKDVELRCDPISGHTALYWYRQSLGQGLEFLIYFQGNSAPDKSGLPSDRFSAERTGGSVSTLTIQRTQQEDSAVYLCASSLVGGGYEKLFFGSGTQLSVL.

The chain links TRBV19 to TRBJ2-5; the D gene is possibly TRBD2 (6 bases). This CDR3 region has 13 residues. Trimming pared 3 bases from V and 5 bases from J, leaving 10 bases between. CDR1 is LNHDA, CDR2 SQIVND, per germline (reference sequence). CDR3 nucleotide sequence: TGTGCCAGTAGTATGCGGGATTACGAGACCCAGTACTTC. Its translation is CASSMRDYETQYF.

The V gene is TRBV6-4, the J gene TRBJ2-1; 10 bases align to TRBD2. The CDR3 length is 15 residues. Trimming took 6 bases from V and 6 from J; bases not matched to a gene: 8. From germline, CDR1 is MRHNA and CDR2 SNTAGT. CDR3 coding DNA: TGTGCCAGCAGAGAAGCGGGGGGGGTTTCCAATGAGCAGTTCTTC. It is translated as CASREAGGVSNEQFF.

This chain uses TRBV5-5 with TRBJ2-7; TRBD1 aligns across 7 bases. V was pared by 6 bases and J by 5 bases, with 8 bases of the junction left unmatched. CDR1 and CDR2 from the germline V gene are SGHKS and YYEKEE (reference sequence). The CDR3 runs 13 residues. The CDR3, as DNA: TGTGCCAGCACCGTGACAGGGAGTAACGAGCAGTACTTC. It is translated as CASTVTGSNEQYF.

V usage is TRBV4-1 and J usage is TRBJ1-4, with no clear D. V was shortened by 0 bases and J by 4 bases, with 15 bases between the two germline ends. The germline V gene encodes CDR1 MGHRA and CDR2 YSYEKL. This CDR3 region has 17 residues. The DNA for the CDR3 is TGCGCCAGCAGCCAAGAGGTCACCGCAATGTATAATGAAAAACTGTTTTTT. Its translation is CASSQEVTAMYNEKLFF.